These T cell receptor beta chains were read from a single sample in a study of CD8 T cells in ankylosing spondylitis. TCRdb called the 5' RACE reads again in MiXCR, with one record for every CDR3 protein. Among fewer than 750,000 distinct CDR3 sequences listed, 15% to 20% were seen once. The sample consisted of blood, either unsorted or a sorted T cell fraction (not recorded which). The receptor set was obtained from a male donor with ankylosing spondylitis. The CDR3 runs from the conserved cysteine through the conserved F or W. The D gene is left open where the match is weak. Clone size, where shown, is once, few, many, or a class for clones that have expanded.

>TRBV25-1|NA|few|TRBJ2-5
CASSAFSGPKETQYF
TGTGCCAGCAGTGCTTTCTCCGGGCCAAAAGAGACCCAGTACTTC
>TRBV7-7|TRBD1|few|TRBJ1-2
CASSLGRWDRGPFNYGYTF
TGTGCTAGCAGCTTAGGACGGTGGGACAGGGGTCCGTTTAACTATGGCTACACCTTC
>TRBV29-1|NA|few|TRBJ2-7
CSVESRGYEQYF
TGCAGCGTTGAATCGAGGGGCTACGAGCAGTACTTC
>TRBV12-3/TRBV12-4|TRBD2|few|TRBJ2-1
CASSFYSGGPSYNEQFF
TGTGCCAGCAGTTTTTATAGCGGGGGGCCCTCCTACAATGAGCAGTTCTTC
>TRBV27|NA|NA|TRBJ1-6
CASSLTEYNSPLHF
TGTGCCAGCAGTTTAACGGAATATAATTCACCCCTCCACTTT
>TRBV28|TRBD1|NA|TRBJ1-4
CASSLWGTGYATNEKLFF
TGTGCCAGCAGTTTATGGGGGACAGGGTATGCAACTAATGAAAAACTGTTTTTT
>TRBV5-1|NA|NA|TRBJ1-1
CASSREGGRTEAFF
TGCGCCAGCAGCCGGGAAGGGGGTAGGACTGAAGCTTTCTTT
>TRBV7-2|NA|many|TRBJ2-7
CASSLPAGEQYF
TGTGCCAGCAGCTTACCCGCTGGAGAGCAGTACTTC
>TRBV14|TRBD1|few|TRBJ2-1
CASSPGTAFFVF
TGTGCCAGCAGCCCCGGGACAGCTTTCTTCGTTTTC
>TRBV6-1|TRBD1|NA|TRBJ1-5
CASRGTDNQPQHF
TGTGCCAGCAGGGGGACAGATAATCAGCCCCAGCATTTT
>TRBV19|TRBD2|NA|TRBJ2-7
CASRIAGGGMGEQYF
TGTGCCAGTAGAATAGCGGGAGGCGGTATGGGCGAGCAGTACTTC
>TRBV3-1|TRBD2|few|TRBJ2-1
CASSQEGTSGRDEQFF
TGTGCCAGCAGCCAAGAGGGGACTAGCGGGAGAGATGAGCAGTTCTTC
>TRBV7-9|NA|few|TRBJ2-2
CASSPTGHQNTGELFF
TGTGCCAGCAGCCCGACAGGACACCAAAACACCGGGGAGCTGTTTTTT
>TRBV5-1|NA|NA|TRBJ2-1
CASSLSRAYNEQFF
TGCGCCAGCAGCTTGTCTAGGGCCTACAATGAGCAGTTCTTC
>TRBV29-1|NA|few|TRBJ1-2
CSVGLQASYGYTF
TGCAGCGTAGGTCTACAAGCTAGCTATGGCTACACCTTC
>TRBV15|TRBD1|few|TRBJ2-1
CATSGRDRTNEQFF
TGTGCCACCAGCGGCCGGGACAGAACCAATGAGCAGTTCTTC
>TRBV5-1|TRBD2|many|TRBJ2-3
CASGLATSTDTQYF
TGCGCCAGCGGACTAGCGACGAGCACAGATACGCAGTATTTT
>TRBV5-6|NA|many|TRBJ2-3
CASTPVSQGSTQYF
TGTGCCAGCACCCCAGTCTCCCAGGGGAGTACGCAGTATTTT
>TRBV20-1|TRBD2|NA|TRBJ2-1
CSANLAVYNEQFF
TGCAGTGCTAATCTAGCGGTGTACAATGAGCAGTTCTTC
>TRBV7-9|NA|few|TRBJ2-5
CASSARDTPVTQYF
TGTGCCAGCAGCGCCCGGGACACCCCGGTGACCCAGTACTTC
>TRBV20-1|TRBD2|few|TRBJ2-1
CSARVAGGEQFF
TGCAGTGCTAGAGTAGCGGGTGGTGAGCAGTTCTTC
>TRBV4-2|NA|NA|TRBJ1-1
CASSQAPGQNTEAFF
TGTGCCAGCAGCCAGGCCCCGGGACAGAACACTGAAGCTTTCTTT
>TRBV5-6|TRBD2|NA|TRBJ2-1
CASSFGTGLAGNEQFF
TGTGCCAGCAGCTTCGGAACGGGACTAGCGGGCAATGAGCAGTTCTTC
>TRBV12-3/TRBV12-4|NA|many|TRBJ2-1
CASSPGLLANEQFF
TGTGCCAGCAGTCCCGGCCTTCTAGCGAATGAGCAGTTCTTC
>TRBV28|NA|few|TRBJ2-6
CASSPGDWAGANVLTF
TGTGCCAGCAGCCCCGGGGATTGGGCTGGGGCCAACGTCCTGACTTTC
>TRBV11-2|NA|NA|TRBJ1-2
CASSLDAGYGYTF
TGTGCCAGCAGCTTAGATGCGGGCTATGGCTACACCTTC
>TRBV2|NA|NA|TRBJ2-1
CASRWTFYEQFF
TGTGCCAGCAGGTGGACGTTCTATGAGCAGTTCTTC
>TRBV5-1|NA|few|TRBJ2-1
CASSVEGIDYNEQFF
TGCGCCAGCAGCGTTGAGGGAATCGACTACAATGAGCAGTTCTTC
>TRBV20-1|TRBD1|few|TRBJ2-7
CSARQTGSGEQYF
TGCAGTGCTAGACAGACAGGGTCGGGTGAGCAGTACTTC
>TRBV7-6|NA|few|TRBJ2-2
CASSSPISSANTGELFF
TGTGCCAGCAGCTCGCCCATAAGTTCGGCGAACACCGGGGAGCTGTTTTTT
>TRBV5-1|TRBD1|few|TRBJ2-1
CASSNTGVEQFF
TGCGCCAGCAGCAACACAGGGGTTGAGCAGTTCTTC
>TRBV20-1|TRBD2|NA|TRBJ2-2
CSARDGRLASNTGELFF
TGCAGTGCTAGAGATGGGAGACTAGCCTCGAACACCGGGGAGCTGTTTTTT